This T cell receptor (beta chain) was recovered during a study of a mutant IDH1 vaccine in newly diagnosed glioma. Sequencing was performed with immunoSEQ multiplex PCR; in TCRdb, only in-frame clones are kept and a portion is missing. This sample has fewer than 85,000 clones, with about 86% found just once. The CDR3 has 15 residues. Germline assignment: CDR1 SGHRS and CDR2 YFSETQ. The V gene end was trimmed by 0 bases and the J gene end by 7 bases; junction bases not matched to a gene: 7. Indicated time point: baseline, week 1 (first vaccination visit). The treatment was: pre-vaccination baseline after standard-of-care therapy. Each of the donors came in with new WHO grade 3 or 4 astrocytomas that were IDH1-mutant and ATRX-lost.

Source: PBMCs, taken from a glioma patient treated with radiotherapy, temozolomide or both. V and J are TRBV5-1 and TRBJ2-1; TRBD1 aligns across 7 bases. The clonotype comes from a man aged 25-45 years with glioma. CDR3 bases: TGCGCCAGCAGCTTGGAAACAGGGGTGAGGAATGAGCAGTTCTTC. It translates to CASSLETGVRNEQFF.